Listed below are T cell receptor beta chains from one sample, sequenced in a study of siplizumab effects on memory and regulatory T cells. TCRdb's copy holds only in-frame clones and misses some; the assay was immunoSEQ multiplex PCR. Of around 100,000 clones in the sample, 94% were seen once. The sample consisted of non-Treg CD4+ T cells sorted from blood. Source of these receptors: a human donor in good health. Both conserved end residues are trimmed from each CDR3. The D gene is left open where the match is weak.

d_call: NA
j_call: TRBJ2-5
v_call: TRBV5-6
cdr3_aa: ASSLKGTETQY

d_call: TRBD1
j_call: TRBJ2-5
v_call: TRBV29-1
cdr3_aa: SVVDMGQAPGTQY

d_call: NA
j_call: TRBJ2-5
v_call: TRBV5-1
cdr3_aa: ASSLVSSGQETQY

d_call: TRBD2
j_call: TRBJ2-3
v_call: TRBV28
cdr3_aa: ASSILPGLAGPTSTDTQY

d_call: TRBD2
j_call: TRBJ2-7
v_call: TRBV4-1
cdr3_aa: ASSHWPAGGKYEQY

d_call: TRBD1
j_call: TRBJ1-5
v_call: TRBV29-1
cdr3_aa: SVGQGNNQPQH

d_call: NA
j_call: TRBJ2-7
v_call: TRBV11-2
cdr3_aa: ASSSQIYEQY

d_call: TRBD2
j_call: TRBJ2-2
v_call: TRBV15
cdr3_aa: ATRERLAGVTGELF

d_call: TRBD2
j_call: TRBJ2-3
v_call: TRBV9
cdr3_aa: ASSVTSGIDTDTQY

d_call: NA
j_call: TRBJ1-2
v_call: TRBV25-1
cdr3_aa: ASTDTQRGYT

d_call: TRBD2
j_call: TRBJ2-7
v_call: TRBV7-3
cdr3_aa: ASSLAREVSYEQY

d_call: NA
j_call: TRBJ2-1
v_call: TRBV6-1
cdr3_aa: ASSQDYNEQF

d_call: NA
j_call: TRBJ1-1
v_call: TRBV19
cdr3_aa: ASSTRQLSHTEAF

d_call: TRBD2
j_call: TRBJ2-1
v_call: TRBV29-1
cdr3_aa: SVERSGSWVNEQF

d_call: TRBD1
j_call: TRBJ2-3
v_call: TRBV7-9
cdr3_aa: ASSLRQGNTDTQY

d_call: NA
j_call: TRBJ1-1
v_call: TRBV6-6
cdr3_aa: ASSYVNMNTEAF

d_call: TRBD2
j_call: TRBJ2-1
v_call: TRBV10-3
cdr3_aa: AITPGLAFYNEQF

d_call: NA
j_call: TRBJ2-7
v_call: TRBV14
cdr3_aa: ASSQGIEQY

d_call: TRBD1
j_call: TRBJ1-2
v_call: TRBV10-2
cdr3_aa: ASSPGQGFYGYT

d_call: NA
j_call: TRBJ1-2
v_call: TRBV29-1
cdr3_aa: SLNRVRTANYGYT

d_call: NA
j_call: TRBJ2-1
v_call: TRBV7-9
cdr3_aa: ASSPRGDRYNEQF

d_call: TRBD2
j_call: TRBJ2-1
v_call: TRBV7-9
cdr3_aa: ASSPSGEPWNEQF

d_call: TRBD2
j_call: TRBJ2-1
v_call: TRBV7-3
cdr3_aa: ASSWRRTSGSYNEQF

d_call: NA
j_call: TRBJ1-1
v_call: TRBV2
cdr3_aa: ASSPEQVNTEAF

d_call: TRBD1
j_call: TRBJ2-2
v_call: TRBV9
cdr3_aa: ASSVATGGANTGELF

d_call: NA
j_call: TRBJ2-2
v_call: TRBV7-7
cdr3_aa: ASSVDYSVGELF

d_call: NA
j_call: TRBJ2-3
v_call: TRBV4-1
cdr3_aa: ASSQDEHGRGVTQY

d_call: TRBD1
j_call: TRBJ1-4
v_call: TRBV5-1
cdr3_aa: ASTETTGAANEKLF

d_call: NA
j_call: TRBJ2-3
v_call: TRBV11-1
cdr3_aa: ASSLAGLDTQY

d_call: TRBD1
j_call: TRBJ2-3
v_call: TRBV2
cdr3_aa: ASRPGTGASTSTDTQY

d_call: NA
j_call: TRBJ2-4
v_call: TRBV6-5
cdr3_aa: ASSYSSNSKNIQY

d_call: TRBD1
j_call: TRBJ1-4
v_call: TRBV2
cdr3_aa: ASKWNRGDEKLF

d_call: NA
j_call: TRBJ2-7
v_call: TRBV2
cdr3_aa: ASSGLNEQY

d_call: TRBD1
j_call: TRBJ1-2
v_call: TRBV28
cdr3_aa: ASSLKGAAGYT

d_call: NA
j_call: TRBJ2-3
v_call: TRBV7-8
cdr3_aa: ASSLSADTQY

d_call: NA
j_call: TRBJ2-5
v_call: TRBV7-2
cdr3_aa: ASSLAETQY

d_call: NA
j_call: TRBJ2-7
v_call: TRBV10-2
cdr3_aa: ASRSSYEQY

d_call: TRBD1
j_call: TRBJ1-1
v_call: TRBV11-2
cdr3_aa: ASSTGTDLSEAF

d_call: NA
j_call: TRBJ1-3
v_call: TRBV18
cdr3_aa: ASSPSTGLGNTIY

d_call: NA
j_call: TRBJ1-1
v_call: TRBV14
cdr3_aa: ASSLQVWTEAF